These 3 T cell receptor beta chains came from one sample sequenced in a study of CD8+ T cells in alopecia areata. As the sequencing template, cDNA was produced by extracting RNA and reverse transcribing it. Profiling relied on immunoSEQ multiplex PCR, and the TCRdb table lists in-frame clones only, not all of them. The profile shows about 110,000 clones, 58% of them singletons. The sample taken for sequencing was NKG2D-low CD8+ T cells sorted from blood. These receptors were collected from a human donor with alopecia areata.

The V gene is TRBV14, the J gene TRBJ2-7; D gene uncertain. Germline CDR1 and CDR2: SGHDN and FVKESK. Trimming left V 1 base short and J 3 bases short, with 10 bases between. This CDR3 contains 14 residues. CDR3 nucleotide sequence: TGTGCCAGCAGCCAAGGGGGAAACGACTACGAGCAGTACTTC. It translates to CASSQGGNDYEQYF. Together with reference TRBV14 and TRBJ2-7, the CDR3 gives the full variable domain: EAGVTQFPSHSVIEKGQTVTLRCDPISGHDNLYWYRRVMGKEIKFLLHFVKESKQDESGMPNNRFLAERTGGTYSTLKVQPAELEDSGVYFCASSQGGNDYEQYFGPGTRLTVT.

This clone showed up just a few times. J is TRBJ2-7 and V is TRBV10-3; tentative D call: TRBD1 (5 bases). Germline V gene data show CDR1 as ENHRY and CDR2 as SYGVKD. Trimming left V 4 bases short and J 4 bases short, with 11 bases between. The CDR3 extends over 13 amino acids. CDR3 region: CAISGDSGYEQYF. The CDR3 bases are TGTGCCATCAGTGGAGACAGTGGGTACGAGCAGTACTTC.

As DNA, the CDR3 is TGTGCCAGTAGCGCGCTAGCGGGAGACGAGCAGTTCTTC. Its protein is CASSALAGDEQFF. The chain couples TRBV19 to TRBJ2-1; 10 bases are shared with TRBD2. V trimming: 6 bases; J trimming: 10 bases; junction bases outside the gene matches: 6. Germline V gives CDR1 LNHDA, CDR2 SQIVND (reference sequence). There are 13 residues in the CDR3.